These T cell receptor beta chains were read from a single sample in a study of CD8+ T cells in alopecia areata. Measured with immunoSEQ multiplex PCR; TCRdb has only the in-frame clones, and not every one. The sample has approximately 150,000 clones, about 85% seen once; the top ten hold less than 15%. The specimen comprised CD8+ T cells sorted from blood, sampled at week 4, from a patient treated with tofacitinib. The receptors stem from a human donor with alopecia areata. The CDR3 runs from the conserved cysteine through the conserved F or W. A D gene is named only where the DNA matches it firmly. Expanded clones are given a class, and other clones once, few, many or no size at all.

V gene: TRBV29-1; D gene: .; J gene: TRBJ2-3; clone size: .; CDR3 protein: CSTGPRAVATDTQYF; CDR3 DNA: TGCAGCACAGGACCAAGGGCGGTAGCCACAGATACGCAGTATTTT
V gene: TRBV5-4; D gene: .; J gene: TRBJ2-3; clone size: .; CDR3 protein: CASSLLGSTDTQYF; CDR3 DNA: TGTGCCAGCAGCTTGTTGGGGAGCACAGATACGCAGTATTTT
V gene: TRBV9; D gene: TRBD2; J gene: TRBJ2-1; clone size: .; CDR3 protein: CASSSDPLAGESYNEQFF; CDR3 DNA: TGTGCCAGCAGCTCCGACCCGCTAGCGGGGGAGAGCTACAATGAGCAGTTCTTC
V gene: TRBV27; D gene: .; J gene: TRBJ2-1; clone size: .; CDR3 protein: CASSSGGLTNEQFF; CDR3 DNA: TGTGCCAGCAGCTCCGGGGGGCTGACAAATGAGCAGTTCTTC
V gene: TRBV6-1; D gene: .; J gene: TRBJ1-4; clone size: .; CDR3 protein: CASSEFGQGGEKLFF; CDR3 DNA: TGTGCCAGCAGTGAATTTGGGCAGGGTGGTGAAAAACTGTTTTTT
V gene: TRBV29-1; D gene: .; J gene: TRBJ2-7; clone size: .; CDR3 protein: CSAETGTSYEQYF; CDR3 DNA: TGCAGCGCCGAGACGGGGACCTCCTACGAGCAGTACTTC
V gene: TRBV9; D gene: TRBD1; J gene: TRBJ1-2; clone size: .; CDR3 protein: CASSGTGPSANYGYTF; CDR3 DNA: TGTGCCAGCAGCGGGACAGGCCCCTCAGCTAACTATGGCTACACCTTC
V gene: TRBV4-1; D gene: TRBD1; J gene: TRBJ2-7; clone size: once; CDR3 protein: CASSQATGDTYEQYF; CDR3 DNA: TGCGCCAGCAGCCAAGCGACAGGGGATACATACGAGCAGTACTTC
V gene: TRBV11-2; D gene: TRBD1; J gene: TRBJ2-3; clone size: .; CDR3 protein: CASSLAGGVSTDTQYF; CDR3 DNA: TGTGCCAGCAGCTTAGCAGGGGGCGTAAGCACAGATACGCAGTATTTT
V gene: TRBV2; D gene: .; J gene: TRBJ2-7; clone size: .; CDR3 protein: CASSRGAGDYEQYF; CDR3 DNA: TGTGCCAGCAGTCGGGGGGCAGGGGACTACGAGCAGTACTTC
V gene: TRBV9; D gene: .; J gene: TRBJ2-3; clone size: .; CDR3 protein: CASSVGHPTDTQYF; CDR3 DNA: TGTGCCAGCAGCGTAGGGCACCCCACAGATACGCAGTATTTT
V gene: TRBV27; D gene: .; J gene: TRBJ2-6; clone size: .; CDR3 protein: CASSGSGANVLTF; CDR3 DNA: TGTGCCAGCAGCGGGTCTGGGGCCAACGTCCTGACTTTC